What follows describes a single T cell receptor beta chain. Its target is not known. The data belong to a study of cytomegalovirus exposure and HLA in healthy donors. General study results and limits: In a later analysis, HLA-associated beta chains showed higher expansion and lower generation probabilities than comparable chains.

A multiplex PCR was run with 60 Vbeta primers and 13 Jbeta primers. Clones were sequenced by immunoSEQ multiplex PCR, and TCRdb holds only the in-frame ones, with some missing. Seen here are under 200,000 clones, nearly 80% observed once, and the top ten hold 3% to 3.5%. Germline CDR1 reads SGHNT; CDR2 reads YYREEE (reference sequence). The CDR3 is 14 amino acids. V lost 1 base to trimming and J lost 1 base, with 7 bases between them. The origin of this receptor is a woman aged 35 to 49 in good health and CMV-seronegative. Sequenced input: PBMCs. The V and J genes are TRBV5-4 and TRBJ2-3, with D maybe TRBD2 (6 bases). The CDR3 DNA reads as TGTGCCAGCAGCTTGCCTAGCGGCACAGATACGCAGTATTTT. It specifies CASSLPSGTDTQYF.